Listed here are 2 T cell receptor beta chains from one sample, sequenced in a study of post-analysis software for immune sequencing data. Findings and caveats of the study: Controls had lower frequencies than patients of 4 or 5 TRBV segments, which included TRBV5-6, TRBV5-1 and TRBV20-1.

No antigens are known for them. Unique molecular identifiers were present in the TCR beta cDNA libraries. MiXCR, run by TCRdb on the PCR reads, gives a single entry per CDR3 protein. The sample comprises a few hundred thousand distinct CDR3 sequences, approximately 37% of which are singletons, and 6% to 9% rests with the top ten. Sequencing was performed on blood. Source of these receptors: a girl between 2 and 10 years old with multiple sclerosis.

This clonotype was recorded a few times. CDR3 sequence reads: CASSLTSRGRAKNIQYF. CDR3 nucleotide sequence: TGTGCCAGCAGCTTGACCAGTCGCGGGAGGGCCAAAAACATTCAGTACTTC. The chain couples TRBV7-2 to TRBJ2-4; 8 positions agree with TRBD2. The CDR3 loop spans 17 amino acids. Germline values: CDR1 SGHTA, CDR2 FQGNSA. With V trimmed by 3 bases and J by 1 base, 8 bases remained unmatched.

The gene calls are TRBV4-1 and TRBJ1-1; D remains ambiguous. The germline V and J ends were trimmed by 3 bases and 10 bases, with 15 bases remaining between them. The CDR3 extends over 13 amino acids. CDR1 is MGHRA and CDR2 is YSYEKL in the germline V gene. CDR3 residues: CASSQGILSRAFF. CDR3 sequence (DNA): TGCGCCAGCAGCCAGGGGATCCTATCGAGAGCTTTCTTT.